This T cell receptor beta chain comes out of a study of beta chain features in type 1 diabetes. The sequenced template was cDNA made from the entire isolated RNA. Generated by immunoSEQ multiplex PCR, the TCRdb table keeps only in-frame clones and is missing some. The data contain over 500,000 clones, around 16% of them singletons. Study conclusions and caveats: Cells carrying high TCR expression could end up over-represented when cDNA is sequenced.

The CDR3 has 14 amino acids. The germline CDR1 and CDR2 sequences are SGHTA and FQGNSA. Deletions cut 5 bases from V and 8 bases from J, with 19 bases between. As to this clone: The antigen is unknown.

This chain uses TRBV7-2 with TRBJ2-7; D is perhaps TRBD1 or TRBD2 (7 bases each). Input material: naive CD4+ T cells from blood. The sequence derives from a man aged 18 to 30 in good health. CDR3 region: CASSGRGGGKKQYF. The CDR3 coding sequence is TGTGCCAGCAGCGGACGGGGAGGGGGCAAAAAGCAGTACTTC. Based on the CDR3 plus reference TRBV7-2 and TRBJ2-7, the full variable domain is GAGVSQSPSNKVTEKGKDVELRCDPISGHTALYWYRQSLGQGLEFLIYFQGNSAPDKSGLPSDRFSAERTGGSVSTLTIQRTQQEDSAVYLCASSGRGGGKKQYFGPGTRLTVT.